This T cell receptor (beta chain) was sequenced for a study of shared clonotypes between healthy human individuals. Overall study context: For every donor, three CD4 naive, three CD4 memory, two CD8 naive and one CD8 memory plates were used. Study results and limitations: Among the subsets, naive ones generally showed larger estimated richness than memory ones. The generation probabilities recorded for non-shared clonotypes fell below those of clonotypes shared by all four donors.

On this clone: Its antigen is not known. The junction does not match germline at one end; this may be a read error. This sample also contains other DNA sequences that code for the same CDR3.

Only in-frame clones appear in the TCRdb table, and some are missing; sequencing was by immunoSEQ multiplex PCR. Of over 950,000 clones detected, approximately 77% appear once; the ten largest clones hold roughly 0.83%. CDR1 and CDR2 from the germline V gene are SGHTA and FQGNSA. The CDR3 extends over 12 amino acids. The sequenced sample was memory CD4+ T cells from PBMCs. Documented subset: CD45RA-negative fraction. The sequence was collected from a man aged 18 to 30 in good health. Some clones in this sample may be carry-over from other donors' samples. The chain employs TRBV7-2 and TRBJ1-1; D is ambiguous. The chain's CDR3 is CASSFIGTEAFF. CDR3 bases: TGTGCCAGCAGTTTTATTGGCACTGAGGCTTTCTTT.